This entry lists 9 T cell receptor beta chains sequenced from one sample in a study of beta chain features in type 1 diabetes. Expressed TCRB transcripts were sequenced, since all the RNA that had been isolated was reverse transcribed. Using immunoSEQ multiplex PCR, the repertoire was profiled, and TCRdb retains in-frame clones only, with some absent. This table has some 500,000 clones, over 9.5% appearing once. The specimen sequenced was naive CD4+ T cells from blood. These receptors originate from a woman younger than 30 in good health.

A note on this clone: At the DNA level, this CDR3 is encoded by other sequences in the same sample as well. The rearrangement joins TRBV20-1 to TRBJ1-1; D gene unclear. V lost 3 bases and J 0 bases, leaving 2 bases between the germline ends. The CDR3 sequence is 11 residues long. Germline assignment: CDR1 DFQATT and CDR2 SNEGSKA (reference sequence). CDR3 DNA: TGCAGTGCTAGGGTGAACACTGAAGCTTTCTTT. Its protein product is CSARVNTEAFF.

Only a few counts were recorded for this clone. V is TRBV19 and J is TRBJ2-7, with TRBD2 matching over 7 bases. Germline loops: CDR1 LNHDA, CDR2 SQIVND (reference sequence). V gave up 7 bases and J gave up 6 bases; unmatched junction bases: 21. The length of the CDR3 is 17 residues. This chain's CDR3 is CASKQGVAGNQRVEQYF. The CDR3 nucleotides are TGTGCCAGTAAGCAAGGGGTAGCGGGTAACCAGAGGGTCGAGCAGTACTTC. The full variable domain, completed using reference TRBV19 and TRBJ2-7, is DGGITQSPKYLFRKEGQNVTLSCEQNLNHDAMYWYRQDPGQGLRLIYYSQIVNDFQKGDIAEGYSVSREKKESFPLTVTSAQKNPTAFYLCASKQGVAGNQRVEQYFGPGTRLTVT.

The chain uses TRBV5-6 and TRBJ1-5; 7 nucleotides line up with TRBD1. Losses at the gene ends were 2 bases for V and 5 bases for J; bases not matched to a gene: 10. This CDR3 comprises 16 residues. Germline CDR1 SGHDT, CDR2 YYEEEE. The DNA of the CDR3 is TGTGCCAGCAGCTTTAGGACGACAGGGCTGGATCAGCCCCAGCATTTT. Translating gives CASSFRTTGLDQPQHF.

The J gene is TRBJ2-3, the V gene TRBV7-3; 7 positions agree with TRBD2. CDR3 length equals 14 residues. Germline loops: CDR1 SGHTA, CDR2 FQGTGA. V lost 5 bases to trimming and J lost 2 bases; unmatched junction nucleotides: 4. The CDR3, as DNA: TGTGCCAGCAGCATTAGCGGGTTCACAGATACGCAGTATTTT. Residues: CASSISGFTDTQYF. The whole variable domain, remainder taken from reference TRBV7-3 and TRBJ2-3, is GAGVSQTPSNKVTEKGKYVELRCDPISGHTALYWYRQSLGQGPEFLIYFQGTGAADDSGLPNDRFFAVRPEGSVSTLKIQRTERGDSAVYLCASSISGFTDTQYFGPGTRLTVL.

This clone has more than one count but fewer than ten. The chain links TRBV21-1 to TRBJ1-5; the D segment call TRBD1 is taken from the table without a DNA check. TRBV21-1 is a pseudogene locus. The CDR3 is made up of 14 amino acids. Here the CDR3 DNA reads TGTGCCAGCAAGGTGCTCAGGAGCAATCAGCCCCAGCATTTT. Its protein product is CASKVLRSNQPQHF.

This clone showed up just a few times. The chain carries TRBV6-5 and TRBJ1-6, with TRBD1 matching over 7 bases. The CDR3 runs 16 residues. CDR1 and CDR2 from the germline V gene are MNHEY and SVGAGI. With 0 bases clipped from V and 8 bases from J, the junction kept 7 bases outside the gene matches. CDR3 DNA sequence: TGTGCCAGCAGTTACTCTCAATCGACAGGGTATTCACCCCTCCACTTT. It encodes CASSYSQSTGYSPLHF.

This clone was counted between two and nine times. The CDR3 DNA reads as TGCAGCGTCCTATATCCCGGGACAGGCACCGGGGAGCTGTTTTTT. Protein sequence: CSVLYPGTGTGELFF. This sequence joins TRBV29-1 and TRBJ2-2; TRBD1 matches at 8 bases. The CDR3 runs 15 residues. CDR1 is SQVTM, CDR2 ANQGSEA, per germline. V lost 6 bases, J lost 4 bases, and 10 bases stayed unmatched.

The genes are TRBV6-1 and TRBJ2-1; 8 bases agree with TRBD1. Germline V gene data show CDR1 as MNHNS and CDR2 as SASEGT. Trimming at V came to 7 bases and at J to 2 bases, leaving 4 bases not matched to a gene. This CDR3 is 14 amino acids long. In DNA form, the CDR3 reads TGTGCCAGCATCCCAGGGGGCGCCTACAATGAGCAGTTCTTC. Its protein product is CASIPGGAYNEQFF.

This clone was counted only a few times. This chain uses TRBV7-9 with TRBJ2-7; no clear D gene. Trimming stripped 5 bases from V and 6 bases from J, with 14 bases between. CDR1 SEHNR and CDR2 FQNEAQ come from the germline V gene (reference sequence). The length of the CDR3 is 13 residues. This CDR3 reads CASSLQKVPEQYF. CDR3 sequence (DNA): TGTGCCAGCAGCCTGCAAAAGGTCCCCGAGCAGTACTTC.